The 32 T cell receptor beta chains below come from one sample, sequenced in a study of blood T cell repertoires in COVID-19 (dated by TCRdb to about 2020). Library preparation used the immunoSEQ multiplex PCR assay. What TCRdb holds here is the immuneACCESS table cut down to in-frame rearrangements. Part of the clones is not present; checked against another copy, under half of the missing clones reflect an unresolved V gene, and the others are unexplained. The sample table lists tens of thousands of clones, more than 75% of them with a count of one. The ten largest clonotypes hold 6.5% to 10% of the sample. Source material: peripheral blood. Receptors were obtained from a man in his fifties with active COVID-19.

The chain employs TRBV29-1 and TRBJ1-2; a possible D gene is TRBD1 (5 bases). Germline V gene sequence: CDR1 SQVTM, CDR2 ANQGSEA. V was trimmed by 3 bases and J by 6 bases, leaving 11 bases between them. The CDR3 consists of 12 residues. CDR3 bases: TGCAGCGTTGACGGGGGGGAAGATGGCTACACCTTC. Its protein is CSVDGGEDGYTF.

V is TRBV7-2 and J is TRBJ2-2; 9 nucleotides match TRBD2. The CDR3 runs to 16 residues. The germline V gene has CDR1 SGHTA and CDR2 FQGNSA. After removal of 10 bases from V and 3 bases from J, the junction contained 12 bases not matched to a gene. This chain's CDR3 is CATPAASGTYTGELFF. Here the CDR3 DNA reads TGTGCCACCCCCGCCGCTAGCGGGACGTACACCGGGGAGCTGTTTTTT.

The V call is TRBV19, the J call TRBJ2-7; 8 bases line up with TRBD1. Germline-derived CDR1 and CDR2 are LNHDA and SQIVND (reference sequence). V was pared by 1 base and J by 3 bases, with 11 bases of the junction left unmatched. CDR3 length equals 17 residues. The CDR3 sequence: CASSIAAGGDHNYEQYF. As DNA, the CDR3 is TGTGCCAGTAGTATAGCGGCAGGGGGCGATCACAACTACGAGCAGTACTTC. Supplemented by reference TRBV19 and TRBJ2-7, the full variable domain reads DGGITQSPKYLFRKEGQNVTLSCEQNLNHDAMYWYRQDPGQGLRLIYYSQIVNDFQKGDIAEGYSVSREKKESFPLTVTSAQKNPTAFYLCASSIAAGGDHNYEQYFGPGTRLTVT.

This CDR3 is CASSSLAGATLFEQYF. For the CDR3, the DNA is TGCGCCAGCAGTTCACTAGCGGGGGCCACCCTTTTCGAGCAGTACTTC. This chain connects TRBV4-1 to TRBJ2-7; 11 bases match TRBD2. The CDR3 runs to 16 residues. J was trimmed by 6 bases and V by 6 bases; bases with no gene match: 13. CDR1 is MGHRA, CDR2 YSYEKL, per germline.

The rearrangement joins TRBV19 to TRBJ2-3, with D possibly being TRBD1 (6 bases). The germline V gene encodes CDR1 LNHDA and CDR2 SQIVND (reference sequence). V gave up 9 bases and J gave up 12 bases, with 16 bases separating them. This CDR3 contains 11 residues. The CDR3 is CASATGSAQYF. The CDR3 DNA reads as TGTGCCAGCGCTACAGGGAGCGCCCAGTATTTT. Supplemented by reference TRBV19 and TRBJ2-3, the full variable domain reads DGGITQSPKYLFRKEGQNVTLSCEQNLNHDAMYWYRQDPGQGLRLIYYSQIVNDFQKGDIAEGYSVSREKKESFPLTVTSAQKNPTAFYLCASATGSAQYFGPGTRLTVL.

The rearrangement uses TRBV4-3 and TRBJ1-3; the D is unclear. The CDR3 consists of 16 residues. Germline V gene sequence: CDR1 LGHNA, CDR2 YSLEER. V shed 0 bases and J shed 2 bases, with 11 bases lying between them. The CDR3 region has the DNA TGCGCCAGCAGCCAAGATTCGGCAGGCCCTGGAAACACCATATATTTT. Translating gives CASSQDSAGPGNTIYF.

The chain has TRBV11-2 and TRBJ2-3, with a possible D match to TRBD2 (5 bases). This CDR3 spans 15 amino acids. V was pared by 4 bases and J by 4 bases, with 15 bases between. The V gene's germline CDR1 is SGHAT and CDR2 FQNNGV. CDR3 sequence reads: CASSSSGVYADTQYF. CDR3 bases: TGTGCCAGCAGCTCCTCCGGGGTTTACGCAGATACGCAGTATTTT.

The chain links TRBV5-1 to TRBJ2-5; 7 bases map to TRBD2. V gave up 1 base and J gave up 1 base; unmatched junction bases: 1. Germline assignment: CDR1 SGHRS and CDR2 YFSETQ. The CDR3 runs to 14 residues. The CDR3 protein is CASSLTSVQETQYF. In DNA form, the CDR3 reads TGCGCCAGCAGCTTGACTAGCGTCCAAGAGACCCAGTACTTC.

The CDR3 DNA reads as TGTGCCAGCAGTTTCCGGGACTACAAACAAGAGACCCAGTACTTC. It yields the protein CASSFRDYKQETQYF. The rearrangement links TRBV6-2 or TRBV6-3 to TRBJ2-5; 7 bases map to TRBD2. CDR1 MNHEY and CDR2 SVGEGT come from the germline V gene. Unmatched junction bases numbered 7, after V lost 4 bases and J lost 2 bases. The CDR3 loop spans 15 amino acids.

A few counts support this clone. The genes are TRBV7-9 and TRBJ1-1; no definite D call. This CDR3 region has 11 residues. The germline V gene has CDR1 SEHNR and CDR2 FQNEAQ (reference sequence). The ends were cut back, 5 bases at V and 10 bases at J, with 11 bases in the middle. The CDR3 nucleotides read TGTGCCAGCAGCCCGCTAGAGGCAGCTTTCTTT. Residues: CASSPLEAAFF.

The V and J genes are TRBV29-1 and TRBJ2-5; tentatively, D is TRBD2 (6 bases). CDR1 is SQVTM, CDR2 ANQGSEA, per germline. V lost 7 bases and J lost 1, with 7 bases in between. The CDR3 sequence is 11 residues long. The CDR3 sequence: CSASVQETQYF. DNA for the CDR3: TGCAGCGCTAGCGTCCAAGAGACCCAGTACTTC.

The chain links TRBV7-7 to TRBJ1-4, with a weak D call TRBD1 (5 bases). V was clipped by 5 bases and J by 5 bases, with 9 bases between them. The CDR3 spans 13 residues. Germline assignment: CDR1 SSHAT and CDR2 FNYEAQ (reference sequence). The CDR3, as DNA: TGTGCCAGCAGCCGCCGACAGAATGAAAAACTGTTTTTT. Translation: CASSRRQNEKLFF.

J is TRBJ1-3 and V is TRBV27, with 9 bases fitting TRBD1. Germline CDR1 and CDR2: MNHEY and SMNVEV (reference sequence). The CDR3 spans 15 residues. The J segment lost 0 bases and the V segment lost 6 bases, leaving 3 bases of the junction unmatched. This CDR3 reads CASSLGQGSGNTIYF. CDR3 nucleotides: TGTGCCAGCAGCCTGGGACAGGGCTCTGGAAACACCATATATTTT.

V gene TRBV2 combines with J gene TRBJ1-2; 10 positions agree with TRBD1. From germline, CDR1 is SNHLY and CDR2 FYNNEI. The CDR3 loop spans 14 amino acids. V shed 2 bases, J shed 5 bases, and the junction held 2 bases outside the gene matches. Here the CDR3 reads CASSESGQGYGYTF. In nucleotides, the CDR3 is TGTGCCAGCAGTGAATCGGGACAGGGGTATGGCTACACCTTC.

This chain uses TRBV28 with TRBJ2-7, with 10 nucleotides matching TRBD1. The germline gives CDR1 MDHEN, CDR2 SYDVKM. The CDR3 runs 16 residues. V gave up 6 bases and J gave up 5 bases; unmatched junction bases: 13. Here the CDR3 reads CASRLSPGQGYHEQYF. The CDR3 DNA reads TGTGCCAGCAGGCTTTCGCCGGGACAGGGGTACCACGAGCAGTACTTC. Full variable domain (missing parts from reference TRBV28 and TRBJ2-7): DVKVTQSSRYLVKRTGEKVFLECVQDMDHENMFWYRQDPGLGLRLIYFSYDVKMKEKGDIPEGYSVSREKKERFSLILESASTNQTSMYLCASRLSPGQGYHEQYFGPGTRLTVT.

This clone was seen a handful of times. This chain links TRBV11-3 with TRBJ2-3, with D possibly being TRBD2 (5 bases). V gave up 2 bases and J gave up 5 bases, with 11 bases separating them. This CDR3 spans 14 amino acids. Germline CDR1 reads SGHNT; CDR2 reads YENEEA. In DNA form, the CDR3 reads TGTGCCAGCAGCTTAAAAGGGAGAGAAGATACGCAGTATTTT. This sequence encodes CASSLKGREDTQYF.

The CDR3 nucleotides are TGTGCCAGCAGCTCTCAACTAGCGGGAGGCACCGGGGAGCTGTTTTTT. Translated: CASSSQLAGGTGELFF. The chain carries TRBV7-3 and TRBJ2-2, with 12 positions matching TRBD2. Germline V gives CDR1 SGHTA, CDR2 FQGTGA. There are 16 residues in the CDR3. V lost 4 bases, J lost 4 bases, and 4 bases stayed unmatched.

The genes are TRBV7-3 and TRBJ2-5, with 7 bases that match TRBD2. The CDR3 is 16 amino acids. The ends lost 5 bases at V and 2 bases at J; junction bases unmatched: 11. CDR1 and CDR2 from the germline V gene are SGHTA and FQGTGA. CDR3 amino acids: CASSRGVASGQETQYF. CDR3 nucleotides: TGTGCCAGCAGCCGAGGGGTGGCTAGCGGACAAGAGACCCAGTACTTC.

DNA of the CDR3: TGTGCCACCAGCAGAGATCTGTCGGAAGAGACCCAGTACTTC. It specifies CATSRDLSEETQYF. The V and J genes are TRBV15 and TRBJ2-5, with unresolved D. The CDR3 totals 14 residues. CDR1 and CDR2 (germline): LNHNV, YYDKDF (reference sequence). Trimming pared 0 bases from V and 3 bases from J, leaving 8 bases between.

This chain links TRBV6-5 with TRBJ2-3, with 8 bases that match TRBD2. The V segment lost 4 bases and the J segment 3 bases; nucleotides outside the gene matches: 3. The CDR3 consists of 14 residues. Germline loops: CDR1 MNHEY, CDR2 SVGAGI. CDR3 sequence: CASSFGLATDTQYF. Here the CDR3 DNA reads TGTGCCAGCAGTTTCGGACTAGCAACAGATACGCAGTATTTT.

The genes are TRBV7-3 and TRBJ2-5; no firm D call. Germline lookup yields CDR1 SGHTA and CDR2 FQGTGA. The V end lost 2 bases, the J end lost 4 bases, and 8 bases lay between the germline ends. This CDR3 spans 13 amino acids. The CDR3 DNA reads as TGTGCCAGCAGCTTACAGGTCCGAGAGACCCAGTACTTC. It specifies CASSLQVRETQYF.

The CDR3, as DNA: TGTGCCAGCAGCTTAAAGGGGACCGGGACTAGTACCTACGAGCAGTACTTC. Amino acid sequence: CASSLKGTGTSTYEQYF. The J gene is TRBJ2-7, the V gene TRBV11-2; 8 positions agree with TRBD2. J lost 2 bases, V lost 2 bases, and 11 bases had no gene match. The CDR3 has 17 residues. The germline V gene encodes CDR1 SGHAT and CDR2 FQNNGV.

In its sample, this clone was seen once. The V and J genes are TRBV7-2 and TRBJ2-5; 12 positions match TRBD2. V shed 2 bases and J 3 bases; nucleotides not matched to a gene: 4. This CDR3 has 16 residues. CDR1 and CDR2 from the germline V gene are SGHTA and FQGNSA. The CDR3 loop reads CASSLRLAGDEETQYF. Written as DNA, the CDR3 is TGTGCCAGCAGCTTAAGACTAGCGGGGGACGAAGAGACCCAGTACTTC.

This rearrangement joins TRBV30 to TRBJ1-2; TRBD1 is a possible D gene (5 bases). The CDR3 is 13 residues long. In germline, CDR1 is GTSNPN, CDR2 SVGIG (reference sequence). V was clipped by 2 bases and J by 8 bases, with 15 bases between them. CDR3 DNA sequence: TGTGCCTGGAGTCCAACAGGCCTGGGGGGCTACACCTTC. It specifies CAWSPTGLGGYTF.

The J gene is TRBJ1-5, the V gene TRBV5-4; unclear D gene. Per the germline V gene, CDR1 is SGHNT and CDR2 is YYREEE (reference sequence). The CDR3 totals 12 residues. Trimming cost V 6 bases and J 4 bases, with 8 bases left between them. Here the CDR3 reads CASNKENQPQHF. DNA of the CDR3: TGTGCCAGCAACAAAGAAAATCAGCCCCAGCATTTT.

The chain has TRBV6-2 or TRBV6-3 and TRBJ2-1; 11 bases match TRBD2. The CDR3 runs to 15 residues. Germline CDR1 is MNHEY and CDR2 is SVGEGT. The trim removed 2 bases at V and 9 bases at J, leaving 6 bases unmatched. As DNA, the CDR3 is TGTGCCAGCAGTTACGAACTAGCGGGAGTTATTGAGCAGTTCTTC. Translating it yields CASSYELAGVIEQFF.

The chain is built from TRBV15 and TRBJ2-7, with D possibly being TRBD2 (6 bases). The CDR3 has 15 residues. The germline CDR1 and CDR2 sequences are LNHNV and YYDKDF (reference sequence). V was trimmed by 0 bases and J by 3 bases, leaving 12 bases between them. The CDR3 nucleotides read TGTGCCACCAGCAGAGAAATGGGGGGAAACTACGAGCAGTACTTC. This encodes CATSREMGGNYEQYF. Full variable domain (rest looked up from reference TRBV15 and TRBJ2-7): DAMVIQNPRYQVTQFGKPVTLSCSQTLNHNVMYWYQQKSSQAPKLLFHYYDKDFNNEADTPDNFQSRRPNTSFCFLDIRSPGLGDTAMYLCATSREMGGNYEQYFGPGTRLTVT.

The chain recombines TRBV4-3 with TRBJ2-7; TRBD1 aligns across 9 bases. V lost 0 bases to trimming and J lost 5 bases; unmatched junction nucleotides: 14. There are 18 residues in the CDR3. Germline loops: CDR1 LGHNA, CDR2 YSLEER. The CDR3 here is CASSQDWVYGTGIHEQYF. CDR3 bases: TGCGCCAGCAGCCAAGATTGGGTTTACGGGACAGGGATCCACGAGCAGTACTTC.

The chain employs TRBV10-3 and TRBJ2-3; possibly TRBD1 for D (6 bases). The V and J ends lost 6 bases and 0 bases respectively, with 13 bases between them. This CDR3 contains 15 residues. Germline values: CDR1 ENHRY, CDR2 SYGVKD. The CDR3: CAIRAGTTSTDTQYF. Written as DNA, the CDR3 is TGTGCCATCAGGGCCGGGACAACTAGCACAGATACGCAGTATTTT.

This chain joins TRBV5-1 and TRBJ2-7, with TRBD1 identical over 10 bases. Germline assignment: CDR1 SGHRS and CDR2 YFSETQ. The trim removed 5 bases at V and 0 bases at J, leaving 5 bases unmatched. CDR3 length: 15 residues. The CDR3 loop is CASSTGTGDSYEQYF. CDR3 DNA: TGCGCCAGCAGTACCGGGACAGGGGACTCCTACGAGCAGTACTTC.

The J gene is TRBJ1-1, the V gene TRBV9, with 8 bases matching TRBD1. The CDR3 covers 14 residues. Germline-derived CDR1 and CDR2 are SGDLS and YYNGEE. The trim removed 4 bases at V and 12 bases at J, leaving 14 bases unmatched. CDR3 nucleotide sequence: TGTGCCAGCAGCTCGACGTGGACAGGGCCTACCACTTTCTTT. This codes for CASSSTWTGPTTFF.

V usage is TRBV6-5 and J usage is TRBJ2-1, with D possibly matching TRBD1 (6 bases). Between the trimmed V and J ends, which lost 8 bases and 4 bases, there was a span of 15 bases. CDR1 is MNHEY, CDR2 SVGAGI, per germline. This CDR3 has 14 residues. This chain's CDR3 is CASGPDRGYNEQFF. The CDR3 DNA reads TGTGCCAGCGGGCCGGACAGAGGGTACAATGAGCAGTTCTTC.